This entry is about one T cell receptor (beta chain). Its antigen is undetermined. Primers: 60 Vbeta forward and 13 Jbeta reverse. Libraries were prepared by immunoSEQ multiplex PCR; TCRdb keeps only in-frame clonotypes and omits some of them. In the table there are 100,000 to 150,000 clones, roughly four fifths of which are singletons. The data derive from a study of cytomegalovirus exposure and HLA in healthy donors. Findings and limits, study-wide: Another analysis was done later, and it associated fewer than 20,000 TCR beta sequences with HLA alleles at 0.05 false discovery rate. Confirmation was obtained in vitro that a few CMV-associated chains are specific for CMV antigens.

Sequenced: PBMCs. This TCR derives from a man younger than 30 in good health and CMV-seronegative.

The CDR3 coding sequence is TGTGCCAGCAGTTCGGACAGGGGGCGCGGGGTCGGTTTCTTT. It encodes CASSSDRGRGVGFF. The rearrangement joins TRBV6-1 to TRBJ1-1, with 11 bases that match TRBD1. This CDR3 is built from 14 residues. The trim removed 5 bases at V and 13 bases at J, leaving 12 bases unmatched. Germline-derived CDR1 and CDR2 are MNHNS and SASEGT.